This T cell receptor beta chain was captured in a study of identical twins. Unique molecular identifiers were present on the cDNA, and a universal primer site came from template switching. One entry per CDR3 protein results from TCRdb running MiXCR on the 5' RACE reads. The sample consists of hundreds of thousands of distinct CDR3 sequences, roughly 9.8% of them appearing once. Study results and limitations: These conclusions were based on statistical analysis (cross-sectional, not following the same donors). Model-predicted out-of-frame TCR alpha sharing fell below observed values in monozygotic twins.

Germline V gene lookup returns CDR1 PRHDT and CDR2 FYEKMQ (reference sequence). CDR3 length: 15 residues. The junction had 10 bases not matched to a gene; V was cut back by 6 bases and J by 4 bases. Remarks on this clonotype: The antigen is undetermined.

The sample also formed part of further work on yellow fever vaccine responses in identical twins. From that study: A vaccine T cell response that seemed partly convergent and partly personalized was reported in twins.

The sequence was collected from a woman aged 18-30 years in good health. Sequencing input: CD8+ T cells sorted from blood. V usage is TRBV13 and J usage is TRBJ2-3; 7 bases align to TRBD1. The CDR3 nucleotides are TGTGCCAGCAGGGATCCGGGACAGTTCCCAGATACGCAGTATTTT. Translated: CASRDPGQFPDTQYF.